Below, 8 T cell receptor beta chains from the same sample are listed, as sequenced in a study of blood T cell repertoires in COVID-19. Method: immunoSEQ multiplex PCR; TCRdb's copy keeps in-frame clones and lacks some. Among approximately 11,000 clones listed, roughly 76% were seen once. The specimen sequenced was peripheral blood. The receptors here all came from a man in his 70s with active COVID-19.

The V call is TRBV19, the J call TRBJ2-3; TRBD2 agrees at 7 bases. CDR3 size: 14 residues. The germline CDR1 and CDR2 sequences are LNHDA and SQIVND (reference sequence). V shed 7 bases, J shed 8 bases, and the junction held 12 bases outside the gene matches. CDR3 region: CASTRGGEGGTQYF. CDR3 DNA sequence: TGTGCCAGTACGCGTGGGGGGGAGGGCGGTACGCAGTATTTT.

The chain couples TRBV4-3 to TRBJ2-7; 7 positions match TRBD1. Germline-derived CDR1 and CDR2 are LGHNA and YSLEER. V shed 0 bases and J 6 bases; nucleotides not matched to a gene: 5. This CDR3 comprises 14 residues. CDR3 sequence reads: CASSQDRQGPEQYF. CDR3 DNA sequence: TGCGCCAGCAGCCAAGATCGACAGGGACCCGAGCAGTACTTC.

The chain recombines TRBV11-2 with TRBJ2-3; a possible D gene is TRBD1 (5 bases). CDR3 length: 13 amino acids. Per the germline V gene, CDR1 is SGHAT and CDR2 is FQNNGV. V was clipped by 5 bases and J by 1 base, with 7 bases between them. The CDR3 DNA sequence: TGTGCCAGCAGCCAGACAGGCACAGATACGCAGTATTTT. This sequence encodes CASSQTGTDTQYF. Combining the CDR3 with reference TRBV11-2 and TRBJ2-3 gives the whole variable domain EAGVAQSPRYKIIEKRQSVAFWCNPISGHATLYWYQQILGQGPKLLIQFQNNGVVDDSQLPKDRFSAERLKGVDSTLKIQPAKLEDSAVYLCASSQTGTDTQYFGPGTRLTVL.

V gene TRBV12-3 or TRBV12-4 combines with J gene TRBJ1-1; D is possibly TRBD1 (6 bases). V lost 6 bases and J 3 bases, leaving 11 bases between the germline ends. The CDR3 has 13 amino acids. CDR3 coding DNA: TGTGCCAGCAGGCGGACAGACTACACTGAAGCTTTCTTT. The encoded protein is CASRRTDYTEAFF.

The chain recombines TRBV14 with TRBJ2-6; no definite D call. The germline V and J ends were trimmed by 2 bases and 4 bases, with 12 bases remaining between them. Germline values: CDR1 SGHDN, CDR2 FVKESK. The CDR3 is 16 residues long. The CDR3 coding sequence is TGTGCCAGCAGCCAATTTAGCTCGGAGGGGGCCAACGTCCTGACTTTC. Its translation is CASSQFSSEGANVLTF. Combining the CDR3 with reference TRBV14 and TRBJ2-6 gives the whole variable domain EAGVTQFPSHSVIEKGQTVTLRCDPISGHDNLYWYRRVMGKEIKFLLHFVKESKQDESGMPNNRFLAERTGGTYSTLKVQPAELEDSGVYFCASSQFSSEGANVLTFGAGSRLTVL.

This chain connects TRBV11-2 to TRBJ2-1, with D possibly TRBD2 on 5 matching bases. The CDR3 contains 13 residues. Germline CDR1 and CDR2: SGHAT and FQNNGV. The V end was cut by 1 base, the J end by 5 bases, with 6 bases between. In nucleotides, the CDR3 is TGTGCCAGCAGCTTAGCCGGGAACAATGAGCAGTTCTTC. Residues: CASSLAGNNEQFF.

The chain is built from TRBV12-3 or TRBV12-4 and TRBJ1-2; the match to TRBD1 covers 8 bases. The V gene end was trimmed by 4 bases and the J gene end by 7 bases; junction bases not matched to a gene: 5. CDR3 size: 13 residues. CDR3 DNA: TGTGCCAGCAGTTCAGACAGGGGCTTTGGCTACACCTTC. Protein product: CASSSDRGFGYTF.

The chain employs TRBV6-5 and TRBJ2-3; D unclear. The germline V and J ends were trimmed by 0 bases and 4 bases, with 11 bases remaining between them. CDR3 length equals 15 residues. Germline-derived CDR1 and CDR2 are MNHEY and SVGAGI. CDR3 residues: CASSYSAARPDTQYF. The CDR3 DNA is TGTGCCAGCAGTTACTCTGCGGCTCGACCAGATACGCAGTATTTT.